The 20 T cell receptor beta chains below come from one sample, sequenced in a study of OX40 agonist ivuxolimab in advanced cancers. Profiling relied on immunoSEQ multiplex PCR, and the TCRdb table lists in-frame clones only, not all of them. This sample has roughly 45,000 clones; around nine tenths occur once, and the top ten carry less than 2.5%. The material sequenced was CD4+ or CD8+ T cells sorted from blood, taken in a trial of the OX40 agonist ivuxolimab. The receptors shown here come from an adult with an advanced solid tumor such as melanoma, head and neck, liver or kidney cancer.

The V gene is TRBV11-2, the J gene TRBJ1-2; a weak D match, TRBD1 (5 bases). V was cut by 1 base and J by 6 bases, with 12 bases left in between. Germline V gives CDR1 SGHAT, CDR2 FQNNGV. CDR3 length: 14 amino acids. This CDR3 is CASSLVQGRDGYTF. CDR3 DNA: TGTGCCAGCAGCTTAGTCCAGGGAAGGGATGGCTACACCTTC.

V is TRBV10-3 and J is TRBJ1-3; TRBD1 agrees at 7 bases. Trimming cost V 5 bases and J 0 bases; bases outside gene matches: 16. CDR3 size: 19 residues. Looked up from germline, CDR1 is ENHRY and CDR2 is SYGVKD. Here the CDR3 DNA reads TGTGCCATCAGTAACAAATTAGGGGGCCCCAATTCCTCTGGAAACACCATATATTTT. Residues: CAISNKLGGPNSSGNTIYF.

The chain links TRBV2 to TRBJ2-2; 7 bases line up with TRBD1. With 8 bases clipped from V and 3 bases from J, the junction kept 6 bases outside the gene matches. CDR1 and CDR2 from the germline V gene are SNHLY and FYNNEI. The CDR3 is 14 residues long. The CDR3 reads CASGRQGDTGELFF. DNA of the CDR3: TGTGCCAGCGGGCGGCAGGGGGACACCGGGGAGCTGTTTTTT.

The V and J genes are TRBV7-2 and TRBJ2-5; 10 bases are a match to TRBD1. This CDR3 comprises 15 residues. J lost 2 bases, V lost 4 bases, and 4 bases had no gene match. Per the germline V gene, CDR1 is SGHTA and CDR2 is FQGNSA. The CDR3 bases are TGTGCCAGCAGCTGGGGACAGGGGAAGCAAGAGACCCAGTACTTC. This codes for CASSWGQGKQETQYF.

The V call is TRBV7-6, the J call TRBJ2-2; 12 positions match TRBD2. The CDR3 is made up of 18 amino acids. V lost 1 base and J lost 6; bases outside the gene matches: 9. Germline CDR1 is SGHVS and CDR2 is FNYEAQ. The chain's CDR3 is CASSLEASGGAGAGELFF. In nucleotides, the CDR3 is TGTGCCAGCAGCTTAGAGGCTAGCGGGGGGGCGGGCGCCGGGGAGCTGTTTTTT.

The chain couples TRBV7-2 to TRBJ2-3, with D unclear. CDR3 size: 18 residues. V dropped 1 base and J dropped 0 bases, with 17 bases sitting between them. Germline V gene sequence: CDR1 SGHTA, CDR2 FQGNSA. The CDR3 spells CASSLVSFARTSTDTQYF. CDR3 nucleotide sequence: TGTGCCAGCAGCTTAGTTTCTTTCGCCCGTACTAGCACAGATACGCAGTATTTT.

This clone has a handful of counts. The chain combines TRBV30 with TRBJ1-1; no clear D. Trimming cost V 3 bases and J 2 bases, with 13 bases left between them. Germline V gene sequence: CDR1 GTSNPN, CDR2 SVGIG (reference sequence). CDR3 length equals 14 residues. DNA of the CDR3: TGTGCCTGGAGCCCCGGTAGAGGTAACACTGAAGCTTTCTTT. It is translated as CAWSPGRGNTEAFF.

This chain uses TRBV7-9 with TRBJ1-4; the D is unclear. This CDR3 spans 15 amino acids. V dropped 4 bases and J dropped 7 bases, with 16 bases sitting between them. Germline V CDR1 and CDR2: SEHNR, FQNEAQ (reference sequence). The CDR3 loop is CASSSLTARSEKLFF. DNA for the CDR3: TGTGCCAGCAGCTCCTTGACTGCCCGGAGTGAAAAACTGTTTTTT.

The chain has TRBV6-6 and TRBJ1-1, with no clear D. Trimming left V 5 bases short and J 1 base short, with 17 bases between. The CDR3 is made up of 16 amino acids. CDR1 MNHNY and CDR2 SVGAGI come from the germline V gene (reference sequence). The CDR3 DNA sequence: TGTGCCAGCAGTCCCCCCGGTGCCCCTGGGAACACTGAAGCTTTCTTT. Translating it yields CASSPPGAPGNTEAFF.

The CDR3 sequence is CAISPGTGGHEQYF. The CDR3, as DNA: TGTGCCATCAGCCCCGGGACAGGGGGCCACGAGCAGTACTTC. This rearrangement joins TRBV10-3 to TRBJ2-7; 12 positions agree with TRBD1. V shed 6 bases, J shed 5 bases, and the junction held 5 bases outside the gene matches. This CDR3 contains 14 residues. CDR1 is ENHRY and CDR2 is SYGVKD in the germline V gene.

The chain combines TRBV7-6 with TRBJ2-1; a possible D gene is TRBD1 (6 bases). This CDR3 region has 14 residues. Trimming took off 5 bases at V and 9 bases at J, with 17 bases between the two ends. Per germline, CDR1 SGHVS and CDR2 FNYEAQ. CDR3 protein: CASSTTTGAGEQFF. In nucleotides, the CDR3 is TGTGCCAGCAGCACTACGACAGGCGCGGGTGAGCAGTTCTTC.

This rearrangement joins TRBV23-1 to TRBJ1-1, with a possible D match to TRBD1 (6 bases). TRBV23-1 qualifies as an ORF whose function is uncertain. This CDR3 has 14 amino acids. Trimming removed 4 bases from V and 0 bases from J, with 9 bases in between. The CDR3 spells CASSLGQMNTEAFF. CDR3 DNA sequence: TGCGCCAGCAGTCTTGGACAGATGAACACTGAAGCTTTCTTT.

V gene TRBV7-3 combines with J gene TRBJ1-2; no clear D gene. The V end lost 5 bases, the J end lost 4 bases, and 8 bases lay between the germline ends. The germline V gene encodes CDR1 SGHTA and CDR2 FQGTGA. CDR3 length equals 12 residues. Here the CDR3 reads CASSKPGYGYTF. The CDR3 DNA reads TGTGCCAGCAGCAAGCCGGGCTATGGCTACACCTTC.

This chain joins TRBV10-3 and TRBJ2-7; TRBD1 aligns across 7 bases. Germline CDR1 ENHRY, CDR2 SYGVKD. The CDR3 length is 15 residues. Losses at the gene ends were 8 bases for V and 6 bases for J; bases not matched to a gene: 16. The CDR3 coding sequence is TGTGCCATCCGACAGGGTGACCTAAACCGCGGCGAGCAGTACTTC. Amino acids: CAIRQGDLNRGEQYF.

The V gene is TRBV7-9, the J gene TRBJ2-1; TRBD2 matches 12 bases. Losses at the gene ends were 5 bases for V and 5 bases for J; bases not matched to a gene: 4. Germline CDR1 reads SEHNR; CDR2 reads FQNEAQ (reference sequence). CDR3 length: 15 residues. CDR3 in amino acids: CASSPGLAGNNEQFF. CDR3 DNA sequence: TGTGCCAGCAGCCCAGGACTAGCGGGAAACAATGAGCAGTTCTTC.

The chain employs TRBV5-3 and TRBJ2-1; no clear D. TRBV5-3 is annotated as an ORF whose role is uncertain. The CDR3 has 9 amino acids. V gave up 5 bases and J gave up 15 bases, with 9 bases separating them. The CDR3 region is CARRGILFF. The CDR3 nucleotides read TGTGCCAGAAGGGGGATCCTGTTCTTC.

The V and J genes are TRBV29-1 and TRBJ1-1; the D gene is possibly TRBD1 (5 bases). CDR1 and CDR2 from the germline V gene are SQVTM and ANQGSEA. The CDR3 contains 13 residues. Between the trimmed V and J ends, which lost 5 bases and 3 bases, there was a span of 13 bases. This CDR3 is CSVHPLRDTEAFF. The CDR3 DNA is TGCAGCGTTCACCCGCTCAGGGACACTGAAGCTTTCTTT.

The chain carries TRBV13 and TRBJ1-1, with D tentatively TRBD1 (5 bases). The CDR3 spans 15 residues. With 2 bases removed from V and 1 base from J, the gap between germline ends came to 11 bases. Germline assignment: CDR1 PRHDT and CDR2 FYEKMQ (reference sequence). Here the CDR3 DNA reads TGTGCCAGCAGCTTATGGGGGACGGGGAACACTGAAGCTTTCTTT. Its protein product is CASSLWGTGNTEAFF.

The CDR3, as DNA: TGCGCCAGCAGTCCGACGGGGGGGCTTATCGAGCAGTACTTC. This gives the protein CASSPTGGLIEQYF. J is TRBJ2-7 and V is TRBV4-1, with TRBD2 matching over 8 bases. In germline, CDR1 is MGHRA, CDR2 YSYEKL. This CDR3 is 14 amino acids long. Trimming at V came to 6 bases and at J to 6 bases, leaving 10 bases not matched to a gene.

The CDR3, as DNA: TGTGCCAGCAGCTTAGTACCAAGCGGGATTAGCACAGATACGCAGTATTTT. Protein product: CASSLVPSGISTDTQYF. The chain links TRBV7-2 to TRBJ2-3, with 7 bases fitting TRBD2. CDR1 is SGHTA and CDR2 is FQGNSA in the germline V gene. V lost 1 base to trimming and J lost 0 bases; unmatched junction nucleotides: 7. The CDR3 loop spans 17 amino acids.